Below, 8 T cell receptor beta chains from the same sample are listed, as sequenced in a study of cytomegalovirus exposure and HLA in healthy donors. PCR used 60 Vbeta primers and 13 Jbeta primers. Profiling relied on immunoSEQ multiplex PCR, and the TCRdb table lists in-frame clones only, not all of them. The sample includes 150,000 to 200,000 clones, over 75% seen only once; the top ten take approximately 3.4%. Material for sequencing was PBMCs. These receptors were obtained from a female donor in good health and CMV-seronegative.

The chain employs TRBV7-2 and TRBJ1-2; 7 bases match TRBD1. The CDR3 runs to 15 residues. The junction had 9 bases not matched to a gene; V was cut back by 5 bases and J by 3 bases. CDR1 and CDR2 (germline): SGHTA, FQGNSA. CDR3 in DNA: TGTGCCAGCAGCCCAAACAGGGGATATGACTATGGCTACACCTTC. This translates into CASSPNRGYDYGYTF.

The CDR3 is CASSPLTGGGGGELFF. CDR3 DNA sequence: TGTGCCAGCAGCCCCCTGACTGGGGGGGGCGGCGGGGAGCTGTTTTTT. This chain joins TRBV14 and TRBJ2-2; a weak D match, TRBD2 (7 bases). The V gene's germline CDR1 is SGHDN and CDR2 FVKESK. Trimming pared 4 bases from V and 7 bases from J, leaving 19 bases between. The CDR3 runs 16 residues.

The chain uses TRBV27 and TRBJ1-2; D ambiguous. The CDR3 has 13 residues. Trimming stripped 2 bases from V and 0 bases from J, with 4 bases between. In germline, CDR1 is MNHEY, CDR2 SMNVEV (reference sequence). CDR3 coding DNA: TGTGCCAGCAGTTTAAGCTCTAACTATGGCTACACCTTC. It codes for CASSLSSNYGYTF.

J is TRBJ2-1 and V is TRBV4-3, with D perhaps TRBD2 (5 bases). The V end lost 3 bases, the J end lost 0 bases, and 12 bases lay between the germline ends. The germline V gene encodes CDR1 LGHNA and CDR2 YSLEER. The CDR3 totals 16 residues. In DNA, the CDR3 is TGCGCCAGCAGCCAGGGAGACCCCGACTCCTACAATGAGCAGTTCTTC. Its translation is CASSQGDPDSYNEQFF.

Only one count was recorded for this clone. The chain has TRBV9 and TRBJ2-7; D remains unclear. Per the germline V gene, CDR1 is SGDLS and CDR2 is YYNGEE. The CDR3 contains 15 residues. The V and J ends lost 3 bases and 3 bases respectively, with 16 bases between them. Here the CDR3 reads CASSAPGSNHYEQYF. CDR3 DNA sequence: TGTGCCAGCAGCGCCCCCGGGTCTAATCACTACGAGCAGTACTTC.

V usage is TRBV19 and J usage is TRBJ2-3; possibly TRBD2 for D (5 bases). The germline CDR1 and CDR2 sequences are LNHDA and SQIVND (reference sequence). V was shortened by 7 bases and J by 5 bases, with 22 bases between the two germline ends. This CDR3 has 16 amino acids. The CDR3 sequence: CASTSRGKGPGDTQYF. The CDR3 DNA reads TGTGCCAGTACCTCCCGGGGTAAAGGGCCCGGAGATACGCAGTATTTT.

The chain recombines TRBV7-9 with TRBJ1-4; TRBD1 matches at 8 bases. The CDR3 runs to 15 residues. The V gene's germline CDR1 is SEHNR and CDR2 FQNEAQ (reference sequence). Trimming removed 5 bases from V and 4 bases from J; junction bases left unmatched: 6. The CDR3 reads CASSRQTGVNEKLFF. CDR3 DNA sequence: TGTGCCAGCAGCCGACAGACAGGGGTTAATGAAAAACTGTTTTTT. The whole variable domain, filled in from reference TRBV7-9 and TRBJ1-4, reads DTGVSQNPRHKITKRGQNVTFRCDPISEHNRLYWYRQTLGQGPEFLTYFQNEAQLEKSRLLSDRFSAERPKGSFSTLEIQRTEQGDSAMYLCASSRQTGVNEKLFFGSGTQLSVL.

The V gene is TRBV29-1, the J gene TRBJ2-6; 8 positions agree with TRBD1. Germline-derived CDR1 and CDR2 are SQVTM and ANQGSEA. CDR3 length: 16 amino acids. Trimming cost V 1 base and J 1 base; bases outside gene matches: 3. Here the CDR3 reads CSVEGRGRSGANVLTF. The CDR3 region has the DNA TGCAGCGTTGAAGGCAGGGGGCGGTCTGGGGCCAACGTCCTGACTTTC.